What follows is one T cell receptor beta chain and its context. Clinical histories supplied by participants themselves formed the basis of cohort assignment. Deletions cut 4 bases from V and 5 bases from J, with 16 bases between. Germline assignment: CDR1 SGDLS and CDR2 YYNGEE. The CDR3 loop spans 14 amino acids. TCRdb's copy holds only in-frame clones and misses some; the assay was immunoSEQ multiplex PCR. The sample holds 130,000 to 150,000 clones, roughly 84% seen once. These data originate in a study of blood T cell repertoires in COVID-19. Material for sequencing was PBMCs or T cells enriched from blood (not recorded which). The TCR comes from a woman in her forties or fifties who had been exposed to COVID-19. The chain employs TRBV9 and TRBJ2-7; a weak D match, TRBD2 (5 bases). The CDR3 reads CASSPTSFRDEQYF. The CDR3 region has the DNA TGTGCCAGCAGCCCTACTAGTTTTCGCGACGAGCAGTACTTC.